This TCR beta chain was recorded in a study of T cell responses to AZD1222 COVID-19 vaccine. General observations from the study: Repertoire sampling was restricted to post-peak T cell response timepoints. Donors in the cohort were predominantly white British and more often female, and clonal diversity was possibly underestimated. Within unmutated variant regions lay the reported targets of nearly half of spike-specific TCRs. Seropositivity was recorded at baseline in only a handful of AZD1222 recipients.

The trim removed 0 bases at V and 1 base at J, leaving 10 bases unmatched. The germline CDR1 and CDR2 sequences are SGHKS and YYEKEE (reference sequence). The CDR3 loop spans 18 amino acids. Concerning this clone: Antigen unknown.

The table came from immunoSEQ multiplex PCR; TCRdb's copy has only in-frame clones and leaves some out. This sample has about 180,000 clones, with around 90% found just once. The sequencing used peripheral blood, collected on day 0 of AZD1222 vaccination. The chain uses TRBV5-5 and TRBJ1-1, with 9 positions matching TRBD1. This TCR derives from an adult in good health. The CDR3 coding sequence is TGTGCCAGCAGCTTGGGGGGACAGGGTCATATCGGGAACACTGAAGCTTTCTTT. This translates into CASSLGGQGHIGNTEAFF.